These T cell receptor beta chains were read from a single sample in a study of blood T cell repertoires in COVID-19. The table came from immunoSEQ multiplex PCR; TCRdb's copy has only in-frame clones and leaves some out. The sample contains roughly 50,000 clones, around 86% of which appear only once. The sample comprised peripheral blood. The receptors originated from a man between 70 and 80 years old with acute or convalescent COVID-19. Both conserved end residues are part of each CDR3. Fields, in order: D gene, V gene, clone size, J gene, CDR3 DNA, CDR3 protein. D genes are given only for firm matches. Clone size is shown for a subset of rows, as once, few, many or a class of expanded clone.

d_call: TRBD2
v_call: TRBV29-1
clone_size: -
j_call: TRBJ2-2
cdr3_nt: TGCAGCGTTGGGGTGGGACTAGCGAACACCGGGGAGCTGTTTTTT
cdr3_aa: CSVGVGLANTGELFF

d_call: -
v_call: TRBV10-3
clone_size: -
j_call: TRBJ2-2
cdr3_nt: TGTGCCATCAGTGACCGGAGCGAGTTGGCCGGGGAGCTGTTTTTT
cdr3_aa: CAISDRSELAGELFF

d_call: -
v_call: TRBV2
clone_size: -
j_call: TRBJ1-3
cdr3_nt: TGTGCCAGCAGTGGGACCGGGGTCGGAAACACCATATATTTT
cdr3_aa: CASSGTGVGNTIYF

d_call: -
v_call: TRBV10-3
clone_size: -
j_call: TRBJ1-4
cdr3_nt: TGTGCCATCAAGGAAGATTCGGGATTCGAAAAACTGTTTTTT
cdr3_aa: CAIKEDSGFEKLFF

d_call: TRBD1
v_call: TRBV27
clone_size: -
j_call: TRBJ1-6
cdr3_nt: TGTGCCAGCAGTTTCAGGGGGCAGACTAGTAATTCACCCCTCCACTTT
cdr3_aa: CASSFRGQTSNSPLHF

d_call: -
v_call: TRBV2
clone_size: -
j_call: TRBJ2-3
cdr3_nt: TGTGCCAGCAGCAGGGGTTTGGCAGATACGCAGTATTTT
cdr3_aa: CASSRGLADTQYF

d_call: TRBD1
v_call: TRBV28
clone_size: -
j_call: TRBJ2-4
cdr3_nt: TGTGCCAGCAGGCGTCCGGGACAGCTAGCCAAAAACATTCAGTACTTC
cdr3_aa: CASRRPGQLAKNIQYF

d_call: -
v_call: TRBV28
clone_size: -
j_call: TRBJ1-3
cdr3_nt: TGTGCCAGCAGTCTCACTACGGACAGAGGTAGAAACACCATATATTTT
cdr3_aa: CASSLTTDRGRNTIYF

d_call: -
v_call: TRBV29-1
clone_size: -
j_call: TRBJ1-1
cdr3_nt: TGCAGCGTCCTAAAACTCCTTACAGGGTCTCAGAACACTGAAGCTTTCTTT
cdr3_aa: CSVLKLLTGSQNTEAFF

d_call: -
v_call: TRBV4-3
clone_size: -
j_call: TRBJ1-4
cdr3_nt: TGCGCCAGCAGCCAAGTTGACTATGGCGAAAAACTGTTTTTT
cdr3_aa: CASSQVDYGEKLFF

d_call: -
v_call: TRBV7-8
clone_size: -
j_call: TRBJ1-2
cdr3_nt: TGTGCCAGCAGCCAGGCGGGACGGAACTATGGCTACACCTTC
cdr3_aa: CASSQAGRNYGYTF

d_call: TRBD1
v_call: TRBV27
clone_size: -
j_call: TRBJ1-1
cdr3_nt: TGTGCCAGCAGTTTCACAGGGGGCGCAGCTTTCTTT
cdr3_aa: CASSFTGGAAFF

d_call: -
v_call: TRBV5-1
clone_size: -
j_call: TRBJ1-2
cdr3_nt: TGCGCCAGCAGCTCCCCGGACAGAGGATATGGCTACACCTTC
cdr3_aa: CASSSPDRGYGYTF

d_call: TRBD1
v_call: TRBV19
clone_size: -
j_call: TRBJ1-1
cdr3_nt: TGTGCCAGTAGTATGGGGTCGGGACAGGTGATGAACACTGAAGCTTTCTTT
cdr3_aa: CASSMGSGQVMNTEAFF

d_call: -
v_call: TRBV2
clone_size: once
j_call: TRBJ2-6
cdr3_nt: TGTGCCAGCAACTCAGGGGACACTGGGGCCAACGTCCTGACTTTC
cdr3_aa: CASNSGDTGANVLTF

d_call: -
v_call: TRBV28
clone_size: -
j_call: TRBJ1-2
cdr3_nt: TGTGCCAGCAGTTTAGCAGACGCAGGGGGCTACACCTTC
cdr3_aa: CASSLADAGGYTF

d_call: -
v_call: TRBV12-3/TRBV12-4
clone_size: -
j_call: TRBJ1-1
cdr3_nt: TGTGCCAGCAGTTTAGAGCAGGGCACTGAAGCTTTCTTT
cdr3_aa: CASSLEQGTEAFF

d_call: TRBD1
v_call: TRBV10-2
clone_size: -
j_call: TRBJ2-3
cdr3_nt: TGCGCCAGCAGTGAGGTTGGGACAGGGGCTAGCACAGATACGCAGTATTTT
cdr3_aa: CASSEVGTGASTDTQYF

d_call: TRBD1
v_call: TRBV27
clone_size: -
j_call: TRBJ1-4
cdr3_nt: TGTGCCAGCAGTTTAGACAGGGTAACTAATGAAAAACTGTTTTTT
cdr3_aa: CASSLDRVTNEKLFF

d_call: -
v_call: TRBV5-6
clone_size: -
j_call: TRBJ2-3
cdr3_nt: TGTGCCAGCAGCTTCTTTGGGGGAGGAGGCACAGATACGCAGTATTTT
cdr3_aa: CASSFFGGGGTDTQYF

d_call: -
v_call: TRBV20-1
clone_size: -
j_call: TRBJ1-5
cdr3_nt: TGCAGTGCTAGTTTGCAGGGTCAGGGTCAGCCCCAGCATTTT
cdr3_aa: CSASLQGQGQPQHF

d_call: TRBD2
v_call: TRBV19
clone_size: -
j_call: TRBJ2-7
cdr3_nt: TGTGCCAGTAGTAATGAGCTAGCGGGAGTCGAGCAGTACTTC
cdr3_aa: CASSNELAGVEQYF

d_call: TRBD1
v_call: TRBV28
clone_size: -
j_call: TRBJ2-3
cdr3_nt: TGTGCCAGCAGTTCACACCGGGACAGGGGCACAGATACGCAGTATTTT
cdr3_aa: CASSSHRDRGTDTQYF

d_call: TRBD1
v_call: TRBV18
clone_size: -
j_call: TRBJ2-1
cdr3_nt: TGTGCCAGCTCACCAGGCCGGACAGGGAAGAACTACAATGAGCAGTTCTTC
cdr3_aa: CASSPGRTGKNYNEQFF

d_call: -
v_call: TRBV6-5
clone_size: -
j_call: TRBJ2-1
cdr3_nt: TGTGCCAGCAGTTACCGGGGGATAGCTTACAATGAGCAGTTCTTC
cdr3_aa: CASSYRGIAYNEQFF

d_call: -
v_call: TRBV6-5
clone_size: few
j_call: TRBJ2-1
cdr3_nt: TGTGCCAGCACTAAAGGGGACAATAGATACAATGAGCAGTTCTTC
cdr3_aa: CASTKGDNRYNEQFF

d_call: TRBD1
v_call: TRBV5-1
clone_size: -
j_call: TRBJ2-7
cdr3_nt: TGCGCCAGCAGCTACATGACAGGGGACAACGAGCAGTACTTC
cdr3_aa: CASSYMTGDNEQYF

d_call: TRBD1
v_call: TRBV7-2
clone_size: -
j_call: TRBJ2-5
cdr3_nt: TGTGCCAGCAGCTTAGCTACGACAGGGGGAGAGACCCAGTACTTC
cdr3_aa: CASSLATTGGETQYF